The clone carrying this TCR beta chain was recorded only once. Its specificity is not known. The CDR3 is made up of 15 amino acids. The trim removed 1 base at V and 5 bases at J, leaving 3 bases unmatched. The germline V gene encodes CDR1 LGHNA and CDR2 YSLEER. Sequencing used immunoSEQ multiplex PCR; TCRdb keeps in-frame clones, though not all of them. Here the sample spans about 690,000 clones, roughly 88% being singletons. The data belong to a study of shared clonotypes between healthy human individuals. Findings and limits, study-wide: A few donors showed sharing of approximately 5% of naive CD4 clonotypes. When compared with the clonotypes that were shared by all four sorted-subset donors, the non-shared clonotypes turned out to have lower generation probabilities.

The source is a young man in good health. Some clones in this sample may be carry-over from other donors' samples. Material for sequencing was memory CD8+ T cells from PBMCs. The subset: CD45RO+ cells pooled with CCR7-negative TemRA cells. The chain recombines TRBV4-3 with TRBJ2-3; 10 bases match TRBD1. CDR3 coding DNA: TGCGCCAGCAGCCAAGGGGGACAGGGGAGAGATACGCAGTATTTT. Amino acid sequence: CASSQGGQGRDTQYF.